The source of this TCR beta chain is a study of PD-1 blockade in classical Hodgkin lymphoma. Study in general: Intravenous infusions of nivolumab 3 mg/kg reached patients every 2 weeks. Study observations and caveats: Complete responders matched newly diagnosed patients in baseline diversity. Significantly greater TCR diversity emerged by C4D1 in CD4+ cells but not CD8+ cells.

Method: immunoSEQ multiplex PCR; TCRdb's copy keeps in-frame clones and lacks some. The table records about 41,000 clones, 55% to 70% of them present only once. Time point in this sample: cycle 4 day 1 (C4D1), after five to seven weeks of nivolumab. The patients all showed relapse after autologous stem cell transplantation, while their brentuximab vedotin exposure varied. Best outcomes ranged across complete response, partial response and progressive disease. To note about this clone: Its antigen remains unidentified.

V gave up 6 bases and J gave up 3 bases; unmatched junction bases: 9. Germline V CDR1 and CDR2: ENHRY, SYGVKD. The CDR3 covers 15 residues. Here the sequenced sample was peripheral blood mononuclear cells (PBMCs), taken before the fourth cycle of nivolumab. The receptor's source is a human donor with classical Hodgkin lymphoma. This chain links TRBV10-3 with TRBJ1-1, with 8 bases identical to TRBD1. The CDR3 region has the DNA TGTGCCATCAGATTCGGACAGGGAGGGGACACTGAAGCTTTCTTT. This gives the protein CAIRFGQGGDTEAFF.